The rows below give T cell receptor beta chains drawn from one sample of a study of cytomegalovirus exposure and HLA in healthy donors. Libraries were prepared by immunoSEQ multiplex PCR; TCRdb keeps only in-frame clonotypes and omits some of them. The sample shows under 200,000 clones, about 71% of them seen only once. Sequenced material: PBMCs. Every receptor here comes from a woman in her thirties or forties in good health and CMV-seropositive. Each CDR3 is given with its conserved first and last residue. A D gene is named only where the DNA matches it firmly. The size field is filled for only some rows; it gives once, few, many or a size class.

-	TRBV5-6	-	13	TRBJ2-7	CASSLYSSYEQYF	TGTGCCAGCAGCTTATACAGCTCCTACGAGCAGTACTTC
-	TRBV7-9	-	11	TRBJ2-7	CASSLNYEQYF	TGTGCCAGCAGCTTAAACTACGAGCAGTACTTC
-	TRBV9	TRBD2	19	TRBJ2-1	CASSFRLAGGAGNLDEQFF	TGTGCCAGCAGCTTTAGACTAGCGGGGGGGGCCGGGAATTTAGATGAGCAGTTCTTC
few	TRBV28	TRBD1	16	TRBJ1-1	CASSPGTGASNTEAFF	TGTGCCAGCAGTCCCGGGACAGGGGCCTCGAACACTGAAGCTTTCTTT
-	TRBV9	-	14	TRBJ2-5	CASSVFGREETQYF	TGTGCCAGCAGCGTATTCGGCAGGGAAGAGACCCAGTACTTC
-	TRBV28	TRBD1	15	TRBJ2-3	CASSQDRAVTDTQYF	TGTGCCAGCAGCCAGGACAGGGCGGTAACAGATACGCAGTATTTT
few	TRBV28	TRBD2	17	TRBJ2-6	CASIERGLVSGANVLTF	TGTGCCAGCATTGAGCGGGGATTGGTCTCTGGGGCCAACGTCCTGACTTTC
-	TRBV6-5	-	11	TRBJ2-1	CATLQGYEQFF	TGTGCCACCCTACAGGGTTATGAGCAGTTCTTC
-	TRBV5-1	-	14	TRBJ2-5	CASRDQTSQETQYF	TGCGCCAGCCGCGACCAGACTAGCCAAGAGACCCAGTACTTC
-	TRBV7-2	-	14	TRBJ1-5	CASSRYWSNQPQHF	TGTGCCAGCAGTCGTTACTGGAGCAATCAGCCCCAGCATTTT
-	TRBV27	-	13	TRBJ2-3	CASSYVASDTQYF	TGTGCCAGCAGTTACGTAGCCTCAGATACGCAGTATTTT
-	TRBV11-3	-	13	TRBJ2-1	CASSLGLFGEQFF	TGTGCCAGCAGCTTAGGTCTGTTCGGTGAGCAGTTCTTC
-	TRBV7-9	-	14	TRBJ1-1	CASSLREANTEAFF	TGTGCCAGCAGCCTCCGGGAGGCGAACACTGAAGCTTTCTTT
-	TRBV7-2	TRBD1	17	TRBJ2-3	CASSQGSGGEIGDTQYF	TGTGCCAGCAGCCAAGGGTCAGGGGGTGAAATCGGCGATACGCAGTATTTT
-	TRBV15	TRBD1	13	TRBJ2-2	CATRTGGHGELFF	TGTGCCACCAGGACAGGGGGCCACGGGGAGCTGTTTTTT
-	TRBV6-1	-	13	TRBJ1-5	CASSEFSGQPQHF	TGTGCCAGCAGTGAATTTTCCGGGCAGCCCCAGCATTTT
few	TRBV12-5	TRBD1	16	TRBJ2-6	CASGLQGAGGANVLTF	TGTGCTAGTGGCCTTCAGGGGGCGGGTGGGGCCAACGTCCTGACTTTC
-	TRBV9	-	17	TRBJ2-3	CASSPQTSQGPTDTQYF	TGTGCCAGCAGCCCACAAACCTCACAGGGTCCCACAGATACGCAGTATTTT
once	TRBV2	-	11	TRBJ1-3	CASKAANTIYF	TGTGCCAGCAAGGCGGCAAACACCATATATTTT
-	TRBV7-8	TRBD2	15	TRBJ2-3	CASSLLAGTTDTQYF	TGTGCCAGCAGCTTACTAGCGGGAACCACAGATACGCAGTATTTT
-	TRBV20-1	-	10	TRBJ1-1	CSAGTREAFF	TGCAGTGCTGGGACACGTGAAGCTTTCTTT
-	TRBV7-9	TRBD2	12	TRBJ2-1	CASNIGAGAGFF	TGTGCCAGCAATATTGGAGCGGGGGCGGGATTCTTC
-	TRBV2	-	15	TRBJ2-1	CASSVPAESYNEQFF	TGTGCCAGCAGTGTCCCGGCGGAATCCTACAATGAGCAGTTCTTC
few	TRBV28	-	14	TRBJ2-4	CASSLRGTKNIQYF	TGTGCCAGCAGTTTAAGGGGAACCAAAAACATTCAGTACTTC
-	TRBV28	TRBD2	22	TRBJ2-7	CASSFFLSLSLAGADPTYEQYF	TGTGCCAGCAGTTTCTTCCTTTCCCTGAGCTTAGCGGGGGCGGACCCTACCTACGAGCAGTACTTC
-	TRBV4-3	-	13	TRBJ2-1	CASSQGPVDEQFF	TGCGCCAGCAGCCAAGGGCCAGTCGATGAGCAGTTCTTC
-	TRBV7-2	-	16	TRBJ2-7	CASSPYYRVDVYEQYF	TGTGCCAGCAGCCCCTACTACAGGGTTGATGTCTACGAGCAGTACTTC
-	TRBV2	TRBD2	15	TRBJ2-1	CASSEGLALYNEQFF	TGTGCCAGCAGTGAAGGACTAGCCCTCTACAATGAGCAGTTCTTC
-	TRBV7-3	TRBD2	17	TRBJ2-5	CASSSLPGLGVQETQYF	TGTGCCAGCAGCTCCCTACCCGGACTAGGGGTTCAGGAGACCCAGTACTTC
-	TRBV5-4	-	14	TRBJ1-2	CASSSRTENYGYTF	TGTGCCAGCAGCTCCCGGACAGAAAACTATGGCTACACCTTC
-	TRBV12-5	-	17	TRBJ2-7	CASGLVIGGRLANEQYF	TGTGCTAGTGGTTTGGTAATCGGGGGACGTTTGGCTAACGAGCAGTACTTC
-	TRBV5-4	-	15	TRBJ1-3	CASSDDTSSGNTIYF	TGTGCCAGCAGCGACGACACGAGCTCTGGAAACACCATATATTTT
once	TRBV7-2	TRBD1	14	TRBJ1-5	CASRTGAYDQPQHF	TGTGCCAGCAGAACAGGGGCGTACGATCAGCCCCAGCATTTT
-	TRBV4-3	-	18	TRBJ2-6	CASSQDSSLVSGANVLTF	TGCGCCAGCAGCCAAGATTCAAGCCTCGTCTCTGGGGCCAACGTCCTGACTTTC
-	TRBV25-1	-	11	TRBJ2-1	CASRRGGEQFF	TGTGCCAGCAGGAGGGGGGGTGAGCAGTTCTTC
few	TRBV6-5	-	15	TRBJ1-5	CASSTTRNSNQPQHF	TGTGCCAGCAGCACCACGCGGAATAGCAATCAGCCCCAGCATTTT
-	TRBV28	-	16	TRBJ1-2	CASSILTGPSVYGYPF	TGTGCCAGCAGTATATTAACAGGGCCGTCGGTTTATGGCTACCCCTTC
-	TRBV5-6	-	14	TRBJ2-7	CASSLAGTPYEQYF	TGTGCCAGCAGCTTAGCCGGGACACCCTACGAGCAGTACTTC
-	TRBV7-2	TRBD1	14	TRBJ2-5	CASGPGTVQETQYF	TGTGCCAGCGGCCCAGGGACAGTACAAGAGACCCAGTACTTC
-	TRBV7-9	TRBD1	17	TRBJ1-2	CASSPKPGQGENDGYPF	TGTGCCAGCAGCCCAAAACCCGGACAGGGCGAAAACGATGGCTACCCCTTC
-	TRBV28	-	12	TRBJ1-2	CASSFPPAGYTF	TGTGCCAGCAGTTTTCCCCCCGCAGGTTACACCTTC
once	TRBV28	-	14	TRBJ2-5	CASSPAAGQETQYF	TGTGCCAGCAGCCCCGCGGCAGGGCAGGAGACCCAGTACTTC
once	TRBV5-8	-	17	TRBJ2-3	CASSLAGWSPSTDTQYF	TGTGCCAGCAGCTTGGCTGGGTGGAGCCCTAGCACAGATACGCAGTATTTT
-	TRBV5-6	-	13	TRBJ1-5	CASNKQGNQPQHF	TGTGCCAGCAACAAACAGGGAAATCAGCCCCAGCATTTT
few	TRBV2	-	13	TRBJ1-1	CASERGINTEAFF	TGTGCCAGCGAGCGGGGGATTAACACTGAAGCTTTCTTT
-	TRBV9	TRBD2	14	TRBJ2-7	CASSVGPGGYEQYF	TGTGCCAGCAGCGTAGGACCGGGGGGCTACGAGCAGTACTTC
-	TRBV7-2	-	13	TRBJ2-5	CASSSRSQEAQYF	TGTGCCAGCAGCTCTCGCAGTCAAGAGGCCCAGTACTTC
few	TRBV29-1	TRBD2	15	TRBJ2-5	CSVVGLAGDQETQYF	TGCAGCGTTGTTGGGCTAGCGGGGGACCAAGAGACCCAGTACTTC
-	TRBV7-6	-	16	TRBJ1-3	CASSVTGQSSGNTIYF	TGTGCCAGCAGCGTAACCGGACAGAGCTCTGGAAACACCATATATTTT